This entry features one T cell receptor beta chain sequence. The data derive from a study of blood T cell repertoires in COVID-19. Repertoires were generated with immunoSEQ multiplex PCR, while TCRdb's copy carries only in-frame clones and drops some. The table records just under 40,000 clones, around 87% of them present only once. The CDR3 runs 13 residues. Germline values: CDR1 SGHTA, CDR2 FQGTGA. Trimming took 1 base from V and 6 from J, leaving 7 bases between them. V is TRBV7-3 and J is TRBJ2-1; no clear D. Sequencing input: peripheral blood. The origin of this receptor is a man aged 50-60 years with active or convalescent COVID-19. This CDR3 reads CASSLSIRNEQFF. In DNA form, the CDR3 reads TGTGCCAGCAGCTTAAGTATCCGCAATGAGCAGTTCTTC.